The 24 T cell receptor beta chains in this list originate from one sample, sequenced in a study of cytomegalovirus exposure and HLA in healthy donors. PCR used 60 Vbeta primers and 13 Jbeta primers. Libraries were prepared by immunoSEQ multiplex PCR; TCRdb keeps only in-frame clonotypes and omits some of them. The data contain about 140,000 clones, about four fifths of them singletons. The sample taken for sequencing was PBMCs. Receptor source: a man younger than 40 in good health.

In DNA form, the CDR3 reads TGCAGCGTTCTTCCCGGGGGGGCCTACGAGCAGTACTTC. This sequence encodes CSVLPGGAYEQYF. V gene TRBV29-1 combines with J gene TRBJ2-7; 8 positions match TRBD2. Per the germline V gene, CDR1 is SQVTM and CDR2 is ANQGSEA. The CDR3 is made up of 13 amino acids. J lost 2 bases, V lost 5 bases, and 5 bases had no gene match.

The chain joins TRBV15 to TRBJ2-7; maybe TRBD1 (5 bases). Germline CDR1 reads LNHNV; CDR2 reads YYDKDF (reference sequence). With 1 base removed from V and 7 bases from J, the gap between germline ends came to 8 bases. This CDR3 region has 12 residues. Here the CDR3 DNA reads TGTGCCACCAGCAGAGCCAGGGCAGAGCAGTACTTC. Amino acid sequence: CATSRARAEQYF.

The rearrangement links TRBV28 to TRBJ2-7; D perhaps matches TRBD2 (6 bases). The V end lost 7 bases, the J end lost 0 bases, and 16 bases lay between the germline ends. The CDR3 is made up of 15 amino acids. The germline V gene encodes CDR1 MDHEN and CDR2 SYDVKM. CDR3 in DNA: TGTGCCAGCACCTCTCCCACCGGGAGCTCCTACGAGCAGTACTTC. Amino acid sequence: CASTSPTGSSYEQYF.

This clone came up a few times. The V gene is TRBV29-1, the J gene TRBJ1-3; no reliable D call. V lost 6 bases and J lost 4, with 16 bases in between. The CDR3 extends over 14 amino acids. Germline V gene lookup returns CDR1 SQVTM and CDR2 ANQGSEA. CDR3 DNA: TGCAGCGTCGTTGAAGGAGCGGCAGGAAACACCATATATTTT. It translates to CSVVEGAAGNTIYF.

V is TRBV6-5 and J is TRBJ1-2; TRBD1 might be the D (5 bases). Trimming stripped 4 bases from V and 3 bases from J, with 9 bases between. Germline values: CDR1 MNHEY, CDR2 SVGAGI. CDR3 length: 13 amino acids. The DNA of the CDR3 is TGTGCCAGCAGTTGGACAACCCACTATGGCTACACCTTC. Translating it yields CASSWTTHYGYTF.

The CDR3 region is CASTRGGNYGYTF. As DNA, the CDR3 is TGTGCCAGCACTCGGGGGGGGAACTATGGCTACACCTTC. The chain uses TRBV6-5 and TRBJ1-2, with D tentatively TRBD1 (5 bases). V gave up 7 bases and J gave up 2 bases, with 11 bases separating them. Per germline, CDR1 MNHEY and CDR2 SVGAGI. The CDR3 covers 13 residues.

The genes are TRBV5-1 and TRBJ2-1, with 8 bases matching TRBD2. This CDR3 spans 16 amino acids. The V and J ends lost 2 bases and 4 bases, in that order; junction bases with no gene match: 8. CDR1 and CDR2 from the germline V gene are SGHRS and YFSETQ. The CDR3 bases are TGCGCCAGCAGCTTTCGTAAGCGGGAGTTGTACAATGAGCAGTTCTTC. Amino acid sequence: CASSFRKRELYNEQFF.

The V gene is TRBV13, the J gene TRBJ1-2; D might be TRBD1 (6 bases). The CDR3 extends over 13 amino acids. Trimming took off 4 bases at V and 7 bases at J, with 13 bases between the two ends. In germline, CDR1 is PRHDT, CDR2 FYEKMQ (reference sequence). The CDR3 here is CASSSLGAGGYTF. The CDR3, as DNA: TGTGCCAGCAGCTCTTTGGGGGCGGGTGGCTACACCTTC.

This clone has a single count. This rearrangement joins TRBV29-1 to TRBJ2-7; D might be TRBD2 (5 bases). Germline values: CDR1 SQVTM, CDR2 ANQGSEA. The CDR3 extends over 13 amino acids. V lost 1 base and J 2 bases, leaving 9 bases between the germline ends. CDR3 loop: CSVEAGSTYEQYF. Here the CDR3 DNA reads TGCAGCGTTGAAGCGGGATCGACCTACGAGCAGTACTTC.

The chain links TRBV27 to TRBJ2-1; D perhaps matches TRBD1 (5 bases). CDR1 MNHEY and CDR2 SMNVEV come from the germline V gene (reference sequence). V gave up 2 bases and J gave up 5 bases, with 13 bases separating them. This CDR3 spans 15 amino acids. The CDR3 DNA sequence: TGTGCCAGCAGTTTAACGGCAGGGCTTAACAATGAGCAGTTCTTC. It encodes CASSLTAGLNNEQFF.

The chain couples TRBV5-8 to TRBJ2-1; no definite D call. Per the germline V gene, CDR1 is SGHTS and CDR2 is YDEGEE. The CDR3 sequence is 17 residues long. Trimming removed 6 bases at V and 7 bases at J, with 26 bases between. CDR3 sequence: CASTPHPRLPAGNEQFF. CDR3 in DNA: TGTGCCAGCACCCCACACCCCCGGCTACCCGCCGGGAATGAGCAGTTCTTC.

The chain is built from TRBV5-4 and TRBJ1-2, with 8 bases that match TRBD1. Trimming cost V 2 bases and J 3 bases; bases outside gene matches: 9. CDR1 is SGHNT and CDR2 is YYREEE in the germline V gene (reference sequence). The length of the CDR3 is 16 residues. CDR3 DNA: TGTGCCAGCAGCTTAAGAGGAGTGACAGGGGACTATGGCTACACCTTC. It encodes CASSLRGVTGDYGYTF.

In its sample, this clone was seen a few times. The rearrangement joins TRBV9 to TRBJ1-5, with a possible D match to TRBD1 (5 bases). Germline V gene lookup returns CDR1 SGDLS and CDR2 YYNGEE. Trimming removed 3 bases from V and 7 bases from J, with 14 bases in between. The CDR3 extends over 14 amino acids. The CDR3 spells CASSDGGIGQPQHF. The CDR3 DNA reads as TGTGCCAGCAGCGATGGGGGGATAGGGCAGCCCCAGCATTTT. The full variable domain, completed using reference TRBV9 and TRBJ1-5, is DSGVTQTPKHLITATGQRVTLRCSPRSGDLSVYWYQQSLDQGLQFLIQYYNGEERAKGNILERFSAQQFPDLHSELNLSSLELGDSALYFCASSDGGIGQPQHFGDGTRLSIL.

J is TRBJ2-7 and V is TRBV9; 9 nucleotides agree with TRBD2. The CDR3 runs 14 residues. V dropped 4 bases and J dropped 2; count of bases not matched to a gene: 4. Looked up from germline, CDR1 is SGDLS and CDR2 is YYNGEE. As DNA, the CDR3 is TGTGCCAGCAGCCCTCTAGCGGGGACCTACGAGCAGTACTTC. As protein: CASSPLAGTYEQYF.

The chain uses TRBV9 and TRBJ1-2; perhaps TRBD1 as D (6 bases). Germline-derived CDR1 and CDR2 are SGDLS and YYNGEE. This CDR3 contains 14 residues. Trimming stripped 0 bases from V and 4 bases from J, with 10 bases between. CDR3 residues: CASSVDGGAYGYTF. The DNA for the CDR3 is TGTGCCAGCAGCGTAGATGGGGGCGCCTATGGCTACACCTTC.

The genes are TRBV7-3 and TRBJ2-1; 7 bases are a match to TRBD1. With V trimmed by 5 bases and J by 5 bases, 3 bases remained unmatched. There are 13 residues in the CDR3. From germline, CDR1 is SGHTA and CDR2 FQGTGA. This CDR3 reads CASSPGQNNEQFF. The CDR3 DNA reads as TGTGCCAGCAGCCCGGGACAGAACAATGAGCAGTTCTTC.

The chain links TRBV7-2 to TRBJ2-5; 7 positions match TRBD1. The J call may not be correct, given that the DNA end is closer to TRBJ2-7. The CDR3 spans 15 residues. Germline V CDR1 and CDR2: SGHTA, FQGNSA. This chain's CDR3 is CASSPQTGNTYEQYF. CDR3 nucleotides: TGTGCCAGCAGCCCCCAGACAGGGAATACCTACGAGCAGTACTTC.

The chain couples TRBV7-2 to TRBJ2-1; D remains unclear. Trimming pared 2 bases from V and 10 bases from J, leaving 12 bases between. This CDR3 is 13 amino acids long. The germline V gene has CDR1 SGHTA and CDR2 FQGNSA. The CDR3 loop reads CASSLNLGQEQFF. As DNA, the CDR3 is TGTGCCAGCAGCTTAAATTTGGGCCAGGAGCAGTTCTTC.

The chain employs TRBV6-1 and TRBJ1-2; D might be TRBD1 (6 bases). Germline V gives CDR1 MNHNS, CDR2 SASEGT. The CDR3 contains 15 residues. With 3 bases removed from V and 8 bases from J, the gap between germline ends came to 19 bases. The CDR3 nucleotides are TGTGCCAGCAGTGATCACCCCGCTAACAGGGACGGCTACACCTTC. Protein sequence: CASSDHPANRDGYTF.

The V gene is TRBV9, the J gene TRBJ2-7; 10 nucleotides line up with TRBD2. Trimming removed 2 bases from V and 2 bases from J; junction bases left unmatched: 4. The CDR3 covers 15 residues. CDR1 and CDR2 from the germline V gene are SGDLS and YYNGEE. The CDR3 DNA sequence: TGTGCCAGCAGCGTGACTAGCGGGCGACCCTACGAGCAGTACTTC. Translated, it gives CASSVTSGRPYEQYF.

The rearrangement joins TRBV11-2 to TRBJ2-7; D gene unclear. Trimming cost V 5 bases and J 2 bases, with 4 bases left between them. Germline CDR1 is SGHAT and CDR2 is FQNNGV. The CDR3 runs to 11 residues. The CDR3 sequence is CASSDTYEQYF. The CDR3 nucleotides read TGTGCCAGCAGCGACACCTACGAGCAGTACTTC.

This clone appeared once. The V gene is TRBV28, the J gene TRBJ1-3; D unresolved. The CDR3 has 18 residues. From germline, CDR1 is MDHEN and CDR2 SYDVKM. The germline V and J ends were trimmed by 6 bases and 0 bases, with 21 bases remaining between them. The CDR3 sequence: CASSSAWALTTSGNTIYF. The DNA for the CDR3 is TGTGCCAGCAGCTCCGCCTGGGCCTTGACCACCTCTGGAAACACCATATATTTT.

As to this clone: Distinct nucleotide sequences in the sample also encode this CDR3. The V call is TRBV19, the J call TRBJ2-2; 7 bases are a match to TRBD1. This CDR3 contains 14 residues. V was pared by 6 bases and J by 1 base, with 2 bases of the junction left unmatched. Germline V gene lookup returns CDR1 LNHDA and CDR2 SQIVND (reference sequence). This chain's CDR3 is CASSRQGNTGELFF. The CDR3 DNA follows: TGTGCCAGTAGCAGACAGGGGAACACCGGGGAGCTGTTTTTT. Full variable domain (rest looked up from reference TRBV19 and TRBJ2-2): DGGITQSPKYLFRKEGQNVTLSCEQNLNHDAMYWYRQDPGQGLRLIYYSQIVNDFQKGDIAEGYSVSREKKESFPLTVTSAQKNPTAFYLCASSRQGNTGELFFGEGSRLTVL.

The rearrangement uses TRBV11-2 and TRBJ2-7; the D gene is possibly TRBD1 (8 bases). The CDR3 length is 12 residues. Germline lookup yields CDR1 SGHAT and CDR2 FQNNGV. The V end was cut by 5 bases, the J end by 7 bases, with 12 bases between. The CDR3 sequence: CASSGQGGEQYF. CDR3 DNA: TGTGCCAGCAGCGGACAGGGAGGGGAGCAGTACTTC.